What follows are 22 T cell receptor beta chains derived from one specimen sequenced in a study of T cell repertoires in cytomegalovirus infection (dated by TCRdb to between 2018 and 2021). The instrument given in TCRdb is Illumina HiSeq 1500. TCRdb reprocessed the public reads (quality trimming at Q25 with fastp, clone calling with MiXCR) and kept in-frame beta chains. For every CDR3 protein sequence, its rows merge into one entry that carries the most common genes and DNA. Across this sample there are about 400,000 distinct CDR3 sequences, with 15% to 20% seen only once. The ten largest clones add up to 7.5% to 9% of the sample. The sample was PBMCs. These receptors were collected from a human donor in good health (CMV status not recorded). Some clones in this sample may be carry-over from other donors' samples.

This clonotype came up many times. V gene TRBV12-3 or TRBV12-4 combines with J gene TRBJ1-6, with D unclear. Trimming took 3 bases from V and 10 from J, leaving 10 bases between them. The CDR3 is 13 amino acids. CDR3 nucleotide sequence: TGTGCCAGCAGTTTTGCCCTTTACTCACCCCTCCACTTT. This translates into CASSFALYSPLHF.

This clonotype was counted a few times. The junction shows a germline mismatch at one end, possibly a read error. The J gene is TRBJ2-7, the V gene TRBV4-1, with unresolved D. CDR1 is MGHRA, CDR2 YSYEKL, per germline. CDR3 length: 15 residues. CDR3 in DNA: TGTGCCAGCAGCCTCCGTTGGCCCCTGGACTACGAGCAGTACTTC. It translates to CASSLRWPLDYEQYF.

This clonotype was observed at least ten times. The J gene is TRBJ1-1, the V gene TRBV7-6; the match to TRBD1 covers 7 bases. J was trimmed by 4 bases and V by 4 bases; bases with no gene match: 15. The CDR3 length is 17 residues. Germline V gene sequence: CDR1 SGHVS, CDR2 FNYEAQ. CDR3 sequence: CASSSKQLNRGGTEAFF. The CDR3 DNA reads TGTGCCAGCAGCTCCAAACAACTAAACAGGGGTGGCACTGAAGCTTTCTTT.

This clonotype was counted ten times or more. The V gene is TRBV4-1, the J gene TRBJ2-3, with 15 bases matching TRBD2. The J segment lost 3 bases and the V segment lost 2 bases, leaving 6 bases of the junction unmatched. The germline V gene has CDR1 MGHRA and CDR2 YSYEKL. The CDR3 contains 18 residues. This CDR3 is CASSQSGLAGGVTDTQYF. As DNA, the CDR3 is TGCGCCAGCAGCCAATCCGGACTAGCGGGGGGGGTGACAGATACGCAGTATTTT.

There are a few counts of this clonotype. V and J are TRBV19 and TRBJ2-5, with 15 bases identical to TRBD2. V shed 7 bases and J 3 bases; nucleotides not matched to a gene: 12. The CDR3 covers 18 residues. The germline CDR1 and CDR2 sequences are LNHDA and SQIVND (reference sequence). The CDR3 DNA reads TGTGCCAGTACCCCCGGGACTAGCGGGGGGTACGAAAAAGAGACCCAGTACTTC. Translating gives CASTPGTSGGYEKETQYF. The full variable domain, with the rest looked up from reference TRBV19 and TRBJ2-5, is DGGITQSPKYLFRKEGQNVTLSCEQNLNHDAMYWYRQDPGQGLRLIYYSQIVNDFQKGDIAEGYSVSREKKESFPLTVTSAQKNPTAFYLCASTPGTSGGYEKETQYFGPGTRLLVL.

The chain is built from TRBV6-2 or TRBV6-3 and TRBJ2-1; 11 nucleotides match TRBD1. Germline loops: CDR1 MNHEY, CDR2 SVGEGT. The CDR3 loop spans 17 amino acids. V dropped 5 bases and J dropped 4; count of bases not matched to a gene: 10. The CDR3 is CASSRTIGTGGYNEQFF. The CDR3 region has the DNA TGTGCCAGCAGTCGGACGATCGGGACAGGGGGTTACAATGAGCAGTTCTTC.

The sample holds a few counts of this clonotype. The genes are TRBV27 and TRBJ1-1, with D tentatively TRBD1 (5 bases). Germline lookup yields CDR1 MNHEY and CDR2 SMNVEV (reference sequence). Trimming took off 5 bases at V and 6 bases at J, with 16 bases between the two ends. CDR3 length equals 14 residues. The CDR3 spells CASSLSGRGAEAFF. The CDR3 DNA is TGTGCCAGCAGTCTGTCCGGGAGGGGCGCTGAAGCTTTCTTT.

The table lists this clonotype with a few counts. The chain links TRBV11-2 to TRBJ1-1; TRBD1 aligns across 7 bases. The CDR3 totals 14 residues. Germline CDR1 is SGHAT and CDR2 is FQNNGV. After removal of 5 bases from V and 5 bases from J, the junction contained 8 bases not matched to a gene. CDR3 nucleotide sequence: TGTGCCAGCAGCCGTTACGTACAGGGGACTGAAGCTTTCTTT. It specifies CASSRYVQGTEAFF.

This clonotype was seen many times. The V call is TRBV7-2, the J call TRBJ1-6, with a possible D match to TRBD1 (6 bases). Deletions cut 3 bases from V and 6 bases from J, with 9 bases between. Germline V gene sequence: CDR1 SGHTA, CDR2 FQGNSA. The CDR3 covers 14 residues. CDR3 loop: CASSFVQGNSPLHF. The CDR3 coding sequence is TGTGCCAGCAGCTTTGTACAGGGTAATTCACCCCTCCACTTT.

J is TRBJ1-2 and V is TRBV11-2; the D is unclear. Between the trimmed V and J ends, which lost 3 bases and 1 base, there was a span of 9 bases. This CDR3 is 14 amino acids long. Germline values: CDR1 SGHAT, CDR2 FQNNGV. The CDR3 sequence: CASSFAQLNYGYTF. Written as DNA, the CDR3 is TGTGCCAGCAGCTTTGCGCAGCTTAACTATGGCTACACCTTC.

The table lists this clonotype with a few counts. This chain connects TRBV10-3 to TRBJ2-5; perhaps TRBD2 as D (5 bases). The CDR3 is made up of 14 amino acids. CDR1 is ENHRY and CDR2 is SYGVKD in the germline V gene. V dropped 3 bases and J dropped 1 base, with 9 bases sitting between them. CDR3: CAISEEGVQETQYF. The CDR3 DNA sequence: TGTGCCATCAGTGAAGAGGGTGTCCAAGAGACCCAGTACTTC.

The V gene is TRBV29-1, the J gene TRBJ2-2; TRBD2 might be the D (6 bases). The CDR3 is 14 amino acids. Germline V gene lookup returns CDR1 SQVTM and CDR2 ANQGSEA. Trimming took 5 bases from V and 1 from J, leaving 11 bases between them. CDR3 nucleotides: TGCAGCGTTAGGGACTTTTTGAACACCGGGGAGCTGTTTTTT. The encoded protein is CSVRDFLNTGELFF.

The J gene is TRBJ1-1, the V gene TRBV2, with 7 nucleotides matching TRBD1. CDR3 size: 13 residues. J was trimmed by 1 base and V by 10 bases; bases with no gene match: 6. From germline, CDR1 is SNHLY and CDR2 FYNNEI. The CDR3 sequence: CATPGGPNTEAFF. The CDR3 DNA reads as TGTGCCACTCCAGGGGGTCCGAACACTGAAGCTTTCTTT.

The genes are TRBV11-2 and TRBJ1-1; D gene ambiguous. CDR3 size: 14 residues. Trimming cost V 6 bases and J 4 bases, with 15 bases left between them. The germline V gene encodes CDR1 SGHAT and CDR2 FQNNGV. Here the CDR3 reads CASSFMWGSTEAFF. The DNA of the CDR3 is TGTGCCAGCAGTTTTATGTGGGGTTCCACTGAAGCTTTCTTT. The variable domain in full, completed from reference TRBV11-2 and TRBJ1-1, reads EAGVAQSPRYKIIEKRQSVAFWCNPISGHATLYWYQQILGQGPKLLIQFQNNGVVDDSQLPKDRFSAERLKGVDSTLKIQPAKLEDSAVYLCASSFMWGSTEAFFGQGTRLTVV.

This chain connects TRBV19 to TRBJ2-3, with 12 bases fitting TRBD2. CDR1 is LNHDA and CDR2 is SQIVND in the germline V gene (reference sequence). This CDR3 contains 16 residues. The V gene end was trimmed by 5 bases and the J gene end by 3 bases; junction bases not matched to a gene: 6. The CDR3: CASSPGLAGITDTQYF. CDR3 DNA: TGTGCCAGTAGTCCCGGACTAGCGGGAATTACAGATACGCAGTATTTT.

This chain uses TRBV4-1 with TRBJ2-7, with D maybe TRBD1 (5 bases). V lost 2 bases, J lost 3 bases, and 17 bases lay in between. Germline loops: CDR1 MGHRA, CDR2 YSYEKL. The CDR3 loop spans 16 amino acids. This CDR3 reads CASSQPGHFTGYEQYF. CDR3 coding DNA: TGCGCCAGCAGCCAACCAGGACATTTCACTGGCTACGAGCAGTACTTC.

This clonotype has a handful of counts. Sequence at one end of the junction differs from germline and may be a read error. The gene calls are TRBV4-1 and TRBJ2-2; D unresolved. Per the germline V gene, CDR1 is MGHRA and CDR2 is YSYEKL. This CDR3 is 16 amino acids long. The CDR3 DNA is TGTGCCAGCAGCCAAGTGTACCGGGCCTCCGGCGGGGAGCTGTTTTTT. This codes for CASSQVYRASGGELFF.

This chain uses TRBV25-1 with TRBJ1-1; D is perhaps TRBD1 (6 bases). V was shortened by 4 bases and J by 0 bases, with 12 bases between the two germline ends. Looked up from germline, CDR1 is MGHDK and CDR2 is SYGVNS. CDR3 length equals 15 residues. The CDR3 nucleotides read TGTGCCAGCAGTGCTACGGACAGAGTGAACACTGAAGCTTTCTTT. Protein product: CASSATDRVNTEAFF.

This clonotype has a count of ten or more. This rearrangement joins TRBV7-9 to TRBJ1-1; 7 nucleotides line up with TRBD1. V lost 5 bases, J lost 6 bases, and 3 bases stayed unmatched. In germline, CDR1 is SEHNR, CDR2 FQNEAQ (reference sequence). This CDR3 contains 12 residues. CDR3 nucleotides: TGTGCCAGCAGCCTCGGGACAGCTGAAGCTTTCTTT. This sequence encodes CASSLGTAEAFF.

The chain has TRBV3-1 and TRBJ1-3; D is unclear. This CDR3 is 15 amino acids long. The ends were cut back, 4 bases at V and 0 bases at J, with 10 bases in the middle. Germline V gives CDR1 LGHDT, CDR2 YNNKEL (reference sequence). The DNA of the CDR3 is TGTGCCAGCAGCCTGGATCCCCGCTCTGGAAACACCATATATTTT. Translation gives CASSLDPRSGNTIYF.

The chain recombines TRBV12-3 or TRBV12-4 with TRBJ1-5; D unclear. CDR3 length equals 13 residues. V was trimmed by 6 bases and J by 7 bases, leaving 13 bases between them. CDR3 in DNA: TGTGCCAGCAGCTCGAGTTGGGTGCAGCCCCAGCATTTT. Its translation: CASSSSWVQPQHF.

This clonotype has only a few counts. The V and J genes are TRBV15 and TRBJ2-7; 7 nucleotides agree with TRBD2. CDR3 size: 14 residues. Germline CDR1 is LNHNV and CDR2 is YYDKDF (reference sequence). V lost 1 base, J lost 6 bases, and 6 bases stayed unmatched. The DNA of the CDR3 is TGTGCCACCAGCAGAGCAGGGACTACGGCCGAGCAGTACTTC. This sequence encodes CATSRAGTTAEQYF.